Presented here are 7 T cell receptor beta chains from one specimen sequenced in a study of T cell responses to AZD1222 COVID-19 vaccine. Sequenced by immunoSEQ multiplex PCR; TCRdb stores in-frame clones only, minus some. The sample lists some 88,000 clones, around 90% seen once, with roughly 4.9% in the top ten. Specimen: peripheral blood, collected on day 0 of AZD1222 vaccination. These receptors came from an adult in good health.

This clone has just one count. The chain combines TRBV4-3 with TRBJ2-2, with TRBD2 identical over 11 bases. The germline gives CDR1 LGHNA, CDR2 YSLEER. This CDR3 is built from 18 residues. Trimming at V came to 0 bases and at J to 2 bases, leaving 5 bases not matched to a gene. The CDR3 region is CASSQELAGGLNTGELFF. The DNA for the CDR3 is TGCGCCAGCAGCCAAGAGCTAGCGGGAGGACTAAACACCGGGGAGCTGTTTTTT.

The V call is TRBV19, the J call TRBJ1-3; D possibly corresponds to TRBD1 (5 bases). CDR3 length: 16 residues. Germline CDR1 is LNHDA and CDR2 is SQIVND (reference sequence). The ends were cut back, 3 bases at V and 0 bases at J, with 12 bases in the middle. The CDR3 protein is CASSITQGDSGNTIYF. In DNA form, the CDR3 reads TGTGCCAGTAGTATTACGCAGGGAGACTCTGGAAACACCATATATTTT.

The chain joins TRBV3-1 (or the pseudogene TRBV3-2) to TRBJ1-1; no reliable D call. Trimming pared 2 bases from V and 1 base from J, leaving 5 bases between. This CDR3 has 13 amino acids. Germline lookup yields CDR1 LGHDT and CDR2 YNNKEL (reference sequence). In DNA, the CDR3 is TGTGCCAGCAGCCAAACAGAGAACACTGAAGCTTTCTTT. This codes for CASSQTENTEAFF.

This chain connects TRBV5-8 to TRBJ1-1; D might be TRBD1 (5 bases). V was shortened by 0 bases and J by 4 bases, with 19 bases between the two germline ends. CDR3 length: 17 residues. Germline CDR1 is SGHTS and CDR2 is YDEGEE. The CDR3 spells CASSLGGSGGSGTEAFF. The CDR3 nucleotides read TGTGCCAGCAGCTTGGGGGGGTCGGGAGGATCGGGCACTGAAGCTTTCTTT. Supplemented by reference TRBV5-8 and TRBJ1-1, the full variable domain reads EAGVTQSPTHLIKTRGQQATLRCSPISGHTSVYWYQQALGLGLQFLLWYDEGEERNRGNFPPRFSGRQFPNYSSELNVNALELEDSALYLCASSLGGSGGSGTEAFFGQGTRLTVV.

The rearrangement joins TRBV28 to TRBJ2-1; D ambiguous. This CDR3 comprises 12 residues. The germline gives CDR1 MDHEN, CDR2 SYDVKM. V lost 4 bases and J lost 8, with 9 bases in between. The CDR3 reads CASSSYQDEQFF. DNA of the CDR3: TGTGCCAGCAGTTCTTACCAAGATGAGCAGTTCTTC.

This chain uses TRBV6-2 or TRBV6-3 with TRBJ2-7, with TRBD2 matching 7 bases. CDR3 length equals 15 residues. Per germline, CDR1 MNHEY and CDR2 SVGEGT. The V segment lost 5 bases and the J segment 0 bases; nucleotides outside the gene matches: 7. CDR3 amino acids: CASSRLAVSSYEQYF. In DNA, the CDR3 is TGTGCCAGCAGTCGACTAGCTGTGAGCTCCTACGAGCAGTACTTC.

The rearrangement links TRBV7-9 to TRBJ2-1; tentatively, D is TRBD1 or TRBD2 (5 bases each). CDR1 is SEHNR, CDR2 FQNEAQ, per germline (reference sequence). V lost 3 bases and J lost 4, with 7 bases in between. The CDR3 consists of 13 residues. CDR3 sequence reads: CASSFGGYNEQFF. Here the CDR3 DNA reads TGTGCCAGCAGCTTTGGGGGTTACAATGAGCAGTTCTTC.